These T cell receptor beta chains were read from a single sample in a study of cytomegalovirus exposure and HLA in healthy donors. Clones were read by immunoSEQ multiplex PCR, and TCRdb kept only the in-frame ones, dropping some. The data contain around 130,000 clones, around 80% of them seen just once; the ten biggest clones take up 1.5% to 2%. The sequenced sample consisted of PBMCs. All receptors come from a man aged 18 to 29 in good health and CMV-seronegative. The CDR3 runs from the conserved cysteine through the conserved F or W. Fields, in order: V gene, clone size, J gene, D gene, CDR3 DNA, CDR3 protein. D genes are given only for firm matches. Size tells how often a clone was seen (once, few, many) or the class of an expanded clone, and some rows leave it out.

>TRBV14|.|TRBJ1-1|TRBD1
TGTGCCAGCAGCCCCCTGGCACAGGGGCAAGCTTTCTTT
CASSPLAQGQAFF
>TRBV5-1|.|TRBJ2-1|TRBD2
TGCGCCAGCAAGCCTAGCGGAGGGGTTAATGAGCAGTTCTTC
CASKPSGGVNEQFF
>TRBV4-1|once|TRBJ2-3|TRBD2
TGCGCCAGCAGCCAAGATCGATCTGCCGGGAGGGCCGGGTCCCCAGATACGCAGTATTTT
CASSQDRSAGRAGSPDTQYF
>TRBV4-1|.|TRBJ2-7|.
TGCGCCAGCAGCCAAGCTTGGGGAGGTGGCGAGCAGTACTTC
CASSQAWGGGEQYF
>TRBV11-2|.|TRBJ1-1|.
TGTGCCAGCAGCTTGACCGACACGAACACTGAAGCTTTCTTT
CASSLTDTNTEAFF
>TRBV28|.|TRBJ2-6|TRBD1
TGTGCCAGCAGTAGGGCTGACAGGGTCTCTGGGGCCAACGTCCTGACTTTC
CASSRADRVSGANVLTF
>TRBV9|.|TRBJ2-5|.
TGTGCCAGCAGCGTTCAGGGAGGTGATGAGACCCAGTACTTC
CASSVQGGDETQYF
>TRBV6-5|.|TRBJ1-2|.
TGTGCCAGCAGTTACGTGGGCCACTACACCTTC
CASSYVGHYTF
>TRBV4-2|many|TRBJ2-5|.
TGTGCCAGCAGCCGGACAGAGCAAGAGACCCAGTACTTC
CASSRTEQETQYF
>TRBV28|.|TRBJ2-3|TRBD1
TGTGCCAGCAGTTTAGGGGACAGGGACGTGACAGATACGCAGTATTTT
CASSLGDRDVTDTQYF
>TRBV6-6|.|TRBJ1-6|.
TGTGCCGCGACGCTGGGGCCCAACATGGGGAATTCACCCCTCCACTTT
CAATLGPNMGNSPLHF
>TRBV27|.|TRBJ2-6|.
TGTGCCAGCAGCGGCAGGATATACTCTGGGGCCAACGTCCTGACTTTC
CASSGRIYSGANVLTF
>TRBV20-1|.|TRBJ1-1|.
TGCAGTGGGGCGCTGAACACTGAAGCTTTCTTT
CSGALNTEAFF
>TRBV6-1|.|TRBJ1-5|.
TGTGCCAGCCTCCAAGGTGACAGTAGCAATCAGCCCCAGCATTTT
CASLQGDSSNQPQHF
>TRBV7-2|.|TRBJ1-5|.
TGTGCCAGCAGCTTAGAACAGGCTAGCAATCAGCCCCAGCATTTT
CASSLEQASNQPQHF